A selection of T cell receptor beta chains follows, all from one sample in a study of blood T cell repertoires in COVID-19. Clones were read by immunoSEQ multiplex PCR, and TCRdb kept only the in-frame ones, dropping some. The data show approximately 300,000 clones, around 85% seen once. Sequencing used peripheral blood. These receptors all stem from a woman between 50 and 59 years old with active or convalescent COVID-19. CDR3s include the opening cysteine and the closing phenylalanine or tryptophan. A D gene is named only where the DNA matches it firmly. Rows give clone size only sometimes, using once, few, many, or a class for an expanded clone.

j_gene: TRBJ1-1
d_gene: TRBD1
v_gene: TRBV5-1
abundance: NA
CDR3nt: TGCGCCAGCAGCCCCGGGACAGCAAACACTGAAGCTTTCTTT
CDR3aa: CASSPGTANTEAFF

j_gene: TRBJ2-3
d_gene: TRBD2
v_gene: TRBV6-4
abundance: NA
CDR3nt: TGTGCCAGCAGGGCCCAAGCGGGAGGGTCAGATACGCAGTATTTT
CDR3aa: CASRAQAGGSDTQYF

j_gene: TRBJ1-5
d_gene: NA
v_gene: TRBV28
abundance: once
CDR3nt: TGTGCCAGCAGAGCGGACAGCTATCAGCCCCAGCATTTT
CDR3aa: CASRADSYQPQHF

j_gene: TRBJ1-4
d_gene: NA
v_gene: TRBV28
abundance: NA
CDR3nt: TGTGCCAGCAGTCCCCTGAGGAAGTCAGATGAAAAACTGTTTTTT
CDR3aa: CASSPLRKSDEKLFF

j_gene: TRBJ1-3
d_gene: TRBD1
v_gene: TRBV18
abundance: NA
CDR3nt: TGTGCCAGCTCACCACCGAGGACAGGGATCTCTGGAAACACCATATATTTT
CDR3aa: CASSPPRTGISGNTIYF

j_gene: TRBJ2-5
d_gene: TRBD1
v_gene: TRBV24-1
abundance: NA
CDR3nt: TGTGCCACCAGTGAATCCGGGACAGGGGCCCAAGAGACCCAGTACTTC
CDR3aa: CATSESGTGAQETQYF

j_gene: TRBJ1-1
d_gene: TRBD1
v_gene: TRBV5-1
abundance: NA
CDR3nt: TGCGCCAGCAGCCCGGAAGCAGGGGGAACTGAAGCTTTCTTT
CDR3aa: CASSPEAGGTEAFF

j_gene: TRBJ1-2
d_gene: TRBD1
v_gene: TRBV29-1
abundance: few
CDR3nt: TGCAGCGTTCGGCTGACAGGGGAGCGTGGCTACACCTTC
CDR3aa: CSVRLTGERGYTF

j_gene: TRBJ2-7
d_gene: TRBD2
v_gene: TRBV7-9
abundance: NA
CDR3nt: TGTGCCAGCATACTAGCGGGAACCTACGAGCAGTACTTC
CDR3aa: CASILAGTYEQYF

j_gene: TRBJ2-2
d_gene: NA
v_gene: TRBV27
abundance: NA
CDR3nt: TGTGCCAGCAGTTTATTCGGGGTAGCGCAGGCCGGGGAGCTGTTTTTT
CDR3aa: CASSLFGVAQAGELFF

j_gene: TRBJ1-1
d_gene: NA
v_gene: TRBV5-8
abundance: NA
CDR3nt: TGTGCCAGCAGAAGGTCGGGGAGTATGAACACTGAAGCTTTCTTT
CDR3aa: CASRRSGSMNTEAFF

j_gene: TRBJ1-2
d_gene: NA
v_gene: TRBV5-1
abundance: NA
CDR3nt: TGCGCCAGCAGCCAAATGGGCGCAGGGGACCATGGCTACACCTTC
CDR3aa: CASSQMGAGDHGYTF

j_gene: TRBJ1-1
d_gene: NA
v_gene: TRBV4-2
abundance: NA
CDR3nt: TGTGCCAGCAGCCAAGCTGGACAGTTAATGAACACTGAAGCTTTCTTT
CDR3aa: CASSQAGQLMNTEAFF

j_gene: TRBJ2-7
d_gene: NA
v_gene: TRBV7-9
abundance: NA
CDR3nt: TGTGCCAGCAGCCCGACCGGGATTTCCTACGAGCAGTACTTC
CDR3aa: CASSPTGISYEQYF

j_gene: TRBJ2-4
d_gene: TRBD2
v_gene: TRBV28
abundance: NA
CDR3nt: TGTGCCAGCACCACCCCAGCGGGACCAAGGGACATTCAGTACTTC
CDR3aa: CASTTPAGPRDIQYF

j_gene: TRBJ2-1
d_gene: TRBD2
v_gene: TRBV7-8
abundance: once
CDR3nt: TGTGCCAGCAACCCGGGACTAGCGGGAGTCGGGGAGCAGTTCTTC
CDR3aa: CASNPGLAGVGEQFF

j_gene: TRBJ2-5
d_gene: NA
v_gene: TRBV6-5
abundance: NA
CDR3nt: TGTGCCAGCATCAAGGGGGAGACCCAGTACTTC
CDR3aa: CASIKGETQYF

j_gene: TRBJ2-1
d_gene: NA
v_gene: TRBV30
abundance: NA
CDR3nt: TGTGCCTGGAGGACCGGACTTAGTGGAAAGGATGAGCAGTTCTTC
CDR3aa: CAWRTGLSGKDEQFF

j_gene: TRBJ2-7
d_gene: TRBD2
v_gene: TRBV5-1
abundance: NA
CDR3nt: TGCGCCAGCATGATAAAGCCTAGCGGGGTTTACGAGCAGTACTTC
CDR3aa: CASMIKPSGVYEQYF

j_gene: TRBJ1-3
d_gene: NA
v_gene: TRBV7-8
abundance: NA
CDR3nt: TGTGCCAGCAGCTCGTGGACAGAGTCCTTCTCTGGAAACACCATATATTTT
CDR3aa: CASSSWTESFSGNTIYF

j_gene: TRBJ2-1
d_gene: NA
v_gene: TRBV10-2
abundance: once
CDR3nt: TGCGCCAGCAGGCGAGGACAGTCCTACAATGAGCAGTTCTTC
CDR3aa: CASRRGQSYNEQFF

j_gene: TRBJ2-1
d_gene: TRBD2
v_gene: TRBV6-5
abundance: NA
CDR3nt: TGTGCCAGCAGGAAGCGGGAGGCCCTCGGGAGTGAGCAGTTCTTC
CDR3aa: CASRKREALGSEQFF